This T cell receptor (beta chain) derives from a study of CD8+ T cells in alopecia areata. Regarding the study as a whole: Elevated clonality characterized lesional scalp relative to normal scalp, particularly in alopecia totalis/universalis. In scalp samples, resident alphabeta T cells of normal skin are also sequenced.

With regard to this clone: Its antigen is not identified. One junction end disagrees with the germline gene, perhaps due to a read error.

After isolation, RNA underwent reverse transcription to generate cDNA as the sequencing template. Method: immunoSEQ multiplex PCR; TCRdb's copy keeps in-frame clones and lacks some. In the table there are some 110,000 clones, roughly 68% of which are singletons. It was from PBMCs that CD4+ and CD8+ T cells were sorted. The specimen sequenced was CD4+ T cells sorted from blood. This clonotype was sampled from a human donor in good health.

For the CDR3, the DNA is TGTGCCAGCAGGGCCGACAGGGGAGAATCCCAACAGACCCAGTACTTC. Translation: CASRADRGESQQTQYF. The chain links TRBV6-6 to TRBJ2-5; 8 nucleotides agree with TRBD1. This CDR3 is 16 amino acids long. Germline assignment: CDR1 MNHNY and CDR2 SVGAGI (reference sequence).